This TCR beta chain was sequenced in a study of blood T cell repertoires in COVID-19. Trimming pared 1 base from V and 4 bases from J, leaving 5 bases between. The CDR3 length is 13 residues. The method was immunoSEQ multiplex PCR; TCRdb's version includes in-frame clones alone and lacks a portion of them. The sample consists of tens of thousands of clones, around 80% of them appearing once. Sequencing was done on a sample of peripheral blood. This receptor was identified in a man aged 45 to 65 with active or convalescent COVID-19. This chain joins TRBV12-3 or TRBV12-4 and TRBJ2-4, with a tentative D call TRBD1 (5 bases). The CDR3 reads CASSLDRKNIQYF. CDR3 bases: TGTGCCAGCAGTTTAGACAGGAAAAACATTCAGTACTTC.